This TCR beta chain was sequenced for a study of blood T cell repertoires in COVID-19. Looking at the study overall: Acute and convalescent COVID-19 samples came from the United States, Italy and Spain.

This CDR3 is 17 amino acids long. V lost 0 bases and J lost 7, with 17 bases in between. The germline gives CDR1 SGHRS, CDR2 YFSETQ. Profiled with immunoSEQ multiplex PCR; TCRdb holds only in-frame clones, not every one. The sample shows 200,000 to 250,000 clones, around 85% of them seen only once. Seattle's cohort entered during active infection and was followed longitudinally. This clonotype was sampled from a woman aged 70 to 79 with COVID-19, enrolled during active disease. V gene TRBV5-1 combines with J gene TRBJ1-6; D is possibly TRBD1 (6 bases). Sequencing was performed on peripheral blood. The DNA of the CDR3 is TGCGCCAGCAGCTTGGGGGTCAGGGGTATTTACAATTCACCCCTCCACTTT. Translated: CASSLGVRGIYNSPLHF.